The 30 T cell receptor beta chains in this list originate from one sample, sequenced in a study of blood T cell repertoires in COVID-19. Sequencing was performed with immunoSEQ multiplex PCR; in TCRdb, only in-frame clones are kept and a portion is missing. The sample contains tens of thousands of clones, about four fifths of which appear only once. The sequencing sample was made of peripheral blood. These receptors came from a man in his fifties or sixties with active COVID-19.

The V call is TRBV11-2, the J call TRBJ2-3; D is perhaps TRBD2 (6 bases). Germline CDR1 is SGHAT and CDR2 is FQNNGV. The ends were cut back, 5 bases at V and 3 bases at J, with 27 bases in the middle. The CDR3 is made up of 19 amino acids. The CDR3 reads CASSRTGVSGLLTTDTQYF. The CDR3, as DNA: TGTGCCAGCAGCCGAACGGGGGTTTCCGGACTACTAACAACAGATACGCAGTATTTT. The full variable domain, in which reference TRBV11-2 and TRBJ2-3 provide the parts outside the CDR3, is EAGVAQSPRYKIIEKRQSVAFWCNPISGHATLYWYQQILGQGPKLLIQFQNNGVVDDSQLPKDRFSAERLKGVDSTLKIQPAKLEDSAVYLCASSRTGVSGLLTTDTQYFGPGTRLTVL.

The J gene is TRBJ2-3, the V gene TRBV7-2; D might be TRBD2 (6 bases). CDR3 length: 17 amino acids. The V end was cut by 2 bases, the J end by 0 bases, with 15 bases between. Germline V gene lookup returns CDR1 SGHTA and CDR2 FQGNSA. CDR3 nucleotides: TGTGCCAGCAGCTTATGGCGGGGTGACCTCAGCACAGATACGCAGTATTTT. Translation: CASSLWRGDLSTDTQYF.

The chain employs TRBV6-1 and TRBJ1-2; tentatively, D is TRBD1 (6 bases). This CDR3 has 13 amino acids. V was cut by 1 base and J by 7 bases, with 10 bases left in between. Looked up from germline, CDR1 is MNHNS and CDR2 is SASEGT. This chain's CDR3 is CASSEVTGGGYTF. In DNA, the CDR3 is TGTGCCAGCAGTGAAGTGACAGGCGGTGGCTACACCTTC.

The rearrangement uses TRBV9 and TRBJ2-7; D unclear. V was pared by 4 bases and J by 3 bases, with 11 bases between. The CDR3 runs to 13 residues. Germline V lookup: CDR1 SGDLS, CDR2 YYNGEE. This chain's CDR3 is CASSSDKNYEQYF. In nucleotides, the CDR3 is TGTGCCAGCAGCTCTGACAAGAACTACGAGCAGTACTTC.

The CDR3 here is CATRATGAMYNEQFF. The DNA for the CDR3 is TGTGCCACCAGGGCAACAGGGGCGATGTACAATGAGCAGTTCTTC. This chain joins TRBV24-1 and TRBJ2-1; 7 nucleotides agree with TRBD1. Per the germline V gene, CDR1 is KGHDR and CDR2 is SFDVKD. J lost 4 bases, V lost 7 bases, and 9 bases had no gene match. The CDR3 is 15 residues long.

The chain couples TRBV28 to TRBJ2-1; 8 bases are shared with TRBD1. V lost 5 bases, J lost 6 bases, and 9 bases stayed unmatched. The CDR3 totals 15 residues. The germline V gene has CDR1 MDHEN and CDR2 SYDVKM. The CDR3 region is CASSEPGGGINEQFF. CDR3 coding DNA: TGTGCCAGCAGTGAGCCAGGGGGCGGAATCAATGAGCAGTTCTTC.

This clone occurred a few times. The chain has TRBV7-2 and TRBJ2-7; 11 bases map to TRBD2. The V segment lost 5 bases and the J segment 3 bases; nucleotides outside the gene matches: 9. CDR3 length equals 16 residues. CDR1 SGHTA and CDR2 FQGNSA come from the germline V gene. Here the CDR3 reads CASSLLGTSGDYEQYF. CDR3 coding DNA: TGTGCCAGCAGCCTACTAGGGACTAGCGGTGACTACGAGCAGTACTTC.

V and J are TRBV5-8 and TRBJ1-4, with TRBD1 identical over 9 bases. In germline, CDR1 is SGHTS, CDR2 YDEGEE. The CDR3 loop spans 14 amino acids. Germline trimming cut 4 bases from V and 7 bases from J; bases unmatched to any gene: 5. The CDR3 DNA reads as TGTGCCAGCAGCCTGACAGGGGGGCCTGAAAAACTGTTTTTT. Translated: CASSLTGGPEKLFF. Supplemented by reference TRBV5-8 and TRBJ1-4, the full variable domain reads EAGVTQSPTHLIKTRGQQATLRCSPISGHTSVYWYQQALGLGLQFLLWYDEGEERNRGNFPPRFSGRQFPNYSSELNVNALELEDSALYLCASSLTGGPEKLFFGSGTQLSVL.

V and J are TRBV7-9 and TRBJ2-7, with a weak D call TRBD1 (5 bases). Trimming left V 4 bases short and J 1 base short, with 14 bases between. The CDR3 is made up of 15 amino acids. Looked up from germline, CDR1 is SEHNR and CDR2 is FQNEAQ (reference sequence). CDR3 amino acids: CASSSTGYKSYEQYF. For the CDR3, the DNA is TGTGCCAGCAGCTCCACAGGCTACAAATCCTACGAGCAGTACTTC.

The rearrangement joins TRBV29-1 to TRBJ2-1; TRBD2 might be the D (6 bases). Per the germline V gene, CDR1 is SQVTM and CDR2 is ANQGSEA. Between the trimmed V and J ends, which lost 6 bases and 8 bases, there was a span of 14 bases. The length of the CDR3 is 12 residues. The CDR3 DNA is TGCAGCGTACAACGCGGGACCCATGAGCAGTTCTTC. It encodes CSVQRGTHEQFF.

The genes are TRBV6-5 and TRBJ1-2, with 8 positions matching TRBD1. Germline lookup yields CDR1 MNHEY and CDR2 SVGAGI. The CDR3 consists of 13 residues. The trim removed 4 bases at V and 7 bases at J, leaving 5 bases unmatched. CDR3 protein: CASSSDRVGGYTF. The CDR3 DNA sequence: TGTGCCAGCAGTTCGGACAGGGTCGGTGGCTACACCTTC.

This clone appeared once. The V and J genes are TRBV6-5 and TRBJ2-2; no reliable D call. The length of the CDR3 is 14 residues. Germline V gene lookup returns CDR1 MNHEY and CDR2 SVGAGI. Trimming took 4 bases from V and 1 from J, leaving 7 bases between them. CDR3 nucleotide sequence: TGTGCCAGCAGTTTCACGGTGAACACCGGGGAGCTGTTTTTT. Its translation: CASSFTVNTGELFF.

This chain links TRBV19 with TRBJ2-1; the match to TRBD2 covers 10 bases. Per germline, CDR1 LNHDA and CDR2 SQIVND (reference sequence). This CDR3 comprises 15 residues. V gave up 6 bases and J gave up 7 bases; unmatched junction bases: 9. The CDR3 DNA follows: TGTGCCAGTAGCATATTGACTAGCGGGTGGAATGAGCAGTTCTTC. Protein product: CASSILTSGWNEQFF.

This chain links TRBV6-5 with TRBJ1-6; weak D call: TRBD1 (6 bases). Trimming took off 4 bases at V and 10 bases at J, with 14 bases between the two ends. CDR3 length: 14 amino acids. CDR1 MNHEY and CDR2 SVGAGI come from the germline V gene. CDR3 DNA sequence: TGTGCCAGCAGTTCAACAGGGTCGGGGTCACCCCTCCACTTT. This translates into CASSSTGSGSPLHF.

For the CDR3, the DNA is TGTGCCAGTAGTTGGACAGGGGTCCGAAACACCGGGGAGCTGTTTTTT. Amino acids: CASSWTGVRNTGELFF. V usage is TRBV19 and J usage is TRBJ2-2; 9 nucleotides align to TRBD1. The J segment lost 2 bases and the V segment lost 5 bases, leaving 6 bases of the junction unmatched. In germline, CDR1 is LNHDA, CDR2 SQIVND (reference sequence). The CDR3 has 16 amino acids. The variable domain in full, completed from reference TRBV19 and TRBJ2-2, reads DGGITQSPKYLFRKEGQNVTLSCEQNLNHDAMYWYRQDPGQGLRLIYYSQIVNDFQKGDIAEGYSVSREKKESFPLTVTSAQKNPTAFYLCASSWTGVRNTGELFFGEGSRLTVL.

The chain combines TRBV28 with TRBJ2-1; D might be TRBD1 (6 bases). Trimming pared 6 bases from V and 2 bases from J, leaving 20 bases between. Germline V gene sequence: CDR1 MDHEN, CDR2 SYDVKM. The CDR3 contains 17 residues. The CDR3 DNA reads TGTGCCAGCAGCCCACCCCAGGGGCCGTTTACCTACAATGAGCAGTTCTTC. Its translation is CASSPPQGPFTYNEQFF. Complete variable domain (other parts from reference TRBV28 and TRBJ2-1): DVKVTQSSRYLVKRTGEKVFLECVQDMDHENMFWYRQDPGLGLRLIYFSYDVKMKEKGDIPEGYSVSREKKERFSLILESASTNQTSMYLCASSPPQGPFTYNEQFFGPGTRLTVL.

This chain links TRBV7-9 with TRBJ2-1; possibly TRBD2 for D (5 bases). CDR1 and CDR2 (germline): SEHNR, FQNEAQ (reference sequence). V gave up 5 bases and J gave up 7 bases, with 12 bases separating them. The CDR3 runs to 13 residues. The DNA of the CDR3 is TGTGCCAGCAGCCCCCCGGGAAGGAATGAGCAGTTCTTC. As protein: CASSPPGRNEQFF. Using reference TRBV7-9 and TRBJ2-1 for the parts outside the CDR3, the full variable domain is DTGVSQNPRHKITKRGQNVTFRCDPISEHNRLYWYRQTLGQGPEFLTYFQNEAQLEKSRLLSDRFSAERPKGSFSTLEIQRTEQGDSAMYLCASSPPGRNEQFFGPGTRLTVL.

This clone was detected only a few times. This chain connects TRBV28 to TRBJ2-1, with 11 bases that match TRBD1. The V and J ends lost 6 bases and 4 bases, in that order; junction bases with no gene match: 5. The CDR3 has 15 amino acids. Germline V CDR1 and CDR2: MDHEN, SYDVKM. The CDR3 is CASRAGTGGYNEQFF. As DNA, the CDR3 is TGTGCCAGCAGAGCCGGGACAGGGGGTTACAATGAGCAGTTCTTC.

V usage is TRBV6-5 and J usage is TRBJ1-4, with D perhaps TRBD1 (5 bases). The CDR3 is 16 amino acids. Germline V gene sequence: CDR1 MNHEY, CDR2 SVGAGI. Trimming took off 2 bases at V and 2 bases at J, with 12 bases between the two ends. The DNA of the CDR3 is TGTGCCAGCAGTTACCTCGGGGGAGGGACTAATGAAAAACTGTTTTTT. This translates into CASSYLGGGTNEKLFF.

V and J are TRBV5-8 and TRBJ1-2; D possibly corresponds to TRBD1 (5 bases). The CDR3 sequence is 16 residues long. The germline V gene encodes CDR1 SGHTS and CDR2 YDEGEE. Trimming cost V 2 bases and J 1 base, with 15 bases left between them. The DNA of the CDR3 is TGTGCCAGCAGCTTATATACGGGGGGACTTAACTATGGCTACACCTTC. Its protein is CASSLYTGGLNYGYTF.

The V gene is TRBV24-1, the J gene TRBJ2-3; 10 nucleotides line up with TRBD2. Germline-derived CDR1 and CDR2 are KGHDR and SFDVKD. The CDR3 loop spans 16 amino acids. The V and J ends lost 5 bases and 4 bases, in that order; junction bases with no gene match: 8. The CDR3 sequence is CATSAPIAGGADTQYF. The CDR3 coding sequence is TGTGCCACCAGTGCCCCCATAGCGGGGGGAGCAGATACGCAGTATTTT.

This clone was observed a single time. The CDR3 sequence: CASSSQTGLDSPLHF. The CDR3 DNA sequence: TGTGCCAGCAGCTCACAGACAGGCCTGGATTCACCCCTCCACTTT. The J gene is TRBJ1-6, the V gene TRBV7-2; tentative D call: TRBD1 (6 bases). Germline assignment: CDR1 SGHTA and CDR2 FQGNSA. The CDR3 length is 15 residues. V lost 4 bases and J 8 bases, leaving 15 bases between the germline ends.

This chain joins TRBV24-1 and TRBJ2-7, with D possibly being TRBD2 (5 bases). The V end was cut by 4 bases, the J end by 7 bases, with 7 bases between. Germline V gene lookup returns CDR1 KGHDR and CDR2 SFDVKD. The CDR3 sequence is 11 residues long. CDR3 nucleotide sequence: TGTGCCACCAGTGACTGGGAGGAGCAGTACTTC. This encodes CATSDWEEQYF.

The rearrangement uses TRBV5-1 and TRBJ2-7; 12 nucleotides agree with TRBD2. This CDR3 has 14 residues. Trimming at V came to 4 bases and at J to 6 bases, leaving 5 bases not matched to a gene. The germline CDR1 and CDR2 sequences are SGHRS and YFSETQ. The CDR3 sequence is CASSPGLAGIEQYF. As DNA, the CDR3 is TGCGCCAGCAGCCCGGGACTAGCGGGCATCGAGCAGTACTTC.

The chain couples TRBV6-1 to TRBJ1-3, with a possible D match to TRBD1 (5 bases). The germline CDR1 and CDR2 sequences are MNHNS and SASEGT. Trimming removed 0 bases from V and 4 bases from J, with 13 bases in between. The length of the CDR3 is 16 residues. The CDR3 DNA is TGTGCCAGCAGTGAAGCGCAGGGTTATCTAGGAAACACCATATATTTT. It specifies CASSEAQGYLGNTIYF.

This clone showed up just a few times. The V call is TRBV3-1 (or the pseudogene TRBV3-2), the J call TRBJ1-1, with a weak D call TRBD1 (6 bases). V lost 5 bases to trimming and J lost 2 bases, with 18 bases between them. The germline V gene encodes CDR1 LGHDT and CDR2 YNNKEL (reference sequence). The CDR3 runs to 16 residues. The CDR3 sequence: CASSSRSGVSNTEAFF. The CDR3 region has the DNA TGTGCCAGCAGCTCCCGCTCAGGGGTATCAAACACTGAAGCTTTCTTT.

The rearrangement links TRBV30 to TRBJ1-2, with 10 nucleotides matching TRBD1. The length of the CDR3 is 13 residues. From germline, CDR1 is GTSNPN and CDR2 SVGIG (reference sequence). The V and J ends lost 3 bases and 8 bases, in that order; junction bases with no gene match: 6. CDR3 sequence reads: CAWRFGQGGGYTF. The CDR3 nucleotides read TGTGCCTGGAGGTTTGGACAGGGGGGAGGCTACACCTTC.

This clone came up many times. J is TRBJ2-2 and V is TRBV4-1, with 10 bases aligning to TRBD1. The CDR3 consists of 14 residues. Germline loops: CDR1 MGHRA, CDR2 YSYEKL. Trimming at V came to 1 base and at J to 8 bases, leaving 1 base not matched to a gene. DNA for the CDR3: TGCGCCAGCAGCCAAGGACAGGGGGCTGGGGAGCTGTTTTTT. It translates to CASSQGQGAGELFF.

This chain joins TRBV6-2 or TRBV6-3 and TRBJ2-7; 8 bases agree with TRBD1. With V trimmed by 0 bases and J by 7 bases, 11 bases remained unmatched. Germline CDR1 MNHEY, CDR2 SVGEGT. The CDR3 contains 16 residues. The CDR3 reads CASSYSTRQGAWEQYF. The CDR3 DNA reads as TGTGCCAGCAGTTACTCGACTCGGCAGGGGGCGTGGGAGCAGTACTTC.

In this sample, this clone turned up a few times. The chain has TRBV2 and TRBJ1-2; D gene uncertain. From germline, CDR1 is SNHLY and CDR2 FYNNEI. V was shortened by 6 bases and J by 4 bases, with 15 bases between the two germline ends. The CDR3 covers 14 residues. In nucleotides, the CDR3 is TGTGCCAGCAGGGGGAGGTCCTTCCTCTATGGCTACACCTTC. Amino acids: CASRGRSFLYGYTF.